Shown below are 28 T cell receptor beta chains from a single sample sequenced in a study of cytomegalovirus exposure and HLA in healthy donors. 13 Jbeta primers and 60 Vbeta primers were used for the PCR. The protocol was immunoSEQ multiplex PCR, while the TCRdb copy is restricted to in-frame clones and leaves out a portion. The table shows some 100,000 clones, with about 80% occurring only once. The sample was PBMCs. Source of these receptors: a female donor in good health and CMV-seropositive.

This clone has a handful of counts. The chain employs TRBV5-6 and TRBJ1-3; maybe TRBD1 (6 bases). CDR1 SGHDT and CDR2 YYEEEE come from the germline V gene. The CDR3 is 16 residues long. V gave up 4 bases and J gave up 0 bases, with 14 bases separating them. The CDR3 bases are TGTGCCAGCAGCGGACGACAGGTCTACTCTGGAAACACCATATATTTT. Residues: CASSGRQVYSGNTIYF.

The chain joins TRBV7-2 to TRBJ2-2; D remains unclear. The germline CDR1 and CDR2 sequences are SGHTA and FQGNSA. The CDR3 contains 14 residues. V was pared by 3 bases and J by 2 bases, with 7 bases between. The CDR3 nucleotides read TGTGCCAGCAGCTTCGGAGCCAACACCGGGGAGCTGTTTTTT. It yields the protein CASSFGANTGELFF. The entire variable domain, with the rest obtained from reference TRBV7-2 and TRBJ2-2, is as follows: GAGVSQSPSNKVTEKGKDVELRCDPISGHTALYWYRQSLGQGLEFLIYFQGNSAPDKSGLPSDRFSAERTGGSVSTLTIQRTQQEDSAVYLCASSFGANTGELFFGEGSRLTVL.

The chain uses TRBV4-2 and TRBJ2-1; 7 bases fit TRBD2. This CDR3 has 19 residues. V shed 2 bases, J shed 8 bases, and the junction held 21 bases outside the gene matches. Germline V gene sequence: CDR1 LGHNA, CDR2 YNFKEQ. The CDR3 is CASSQTLRRMGTTKDEQFF. The CDR3, as DNA: TGTGCCAGCAGCCAAACGCTCCGCCGTATGGGGACTACCAAGGATGAGCAGTTCTTC.

This CDR3 is CASSELGQYEQYF. DNA of the CDR3: TGTGCCAGCAGTGAATTGGGACAGTACGAGCAGTACTTC. This chain links TRBV25-1 with TRBJ2-7, with 7 positions matching TRBD1. Germline V gene sequence: CDR1 MGHDK, CDR2 SYGVNS. V was pared by 1 base and J by 4 bases, with 1 base of the junction left unmatched. The CDR3 covers 13 residues.

The chain joins TRBV30 to TRBJ1-5; a possible D gene is TRBD1 (5 bases). V lost 6 bases and J 7 bases, leaving 19 bases between the germline ends. The CDR3 sequence is 14 residues long. Germline V gene data show CDR1 as GTSNPN and CDR2 as SVGIG (reference sequence). The chain's CDR3 is CACTAVGGAQPQHF. Here the CDR3 DNA reads TGTGCCTGCACCGCCGTCGGGGGTGCACAGCCCCAGCATTTT.

The CDR3 spells CASSVPGQFTEAFF. CDR3 DNA: TGTGCCAGCAGCGTACCGGGACAGTTCACTGAAGCTTTCTTT. The rearrangement joins TRBV7-8 to TRBJ1-1; TRBD1 agrees at 7 bases. The CDR3 length is 14 residues. V lost 5 bases, J lost 4 bases, and 7 bases stayed unmatched. Per the germline V gene, CDR1 is SGHVS and CDR2 is FQNEAQ. The complete variable domain, with remaining parts taken from reference TRBV7-8 and TRBJ1-1, reads GAGVSQSPRYKVAKRGQDVALRCDPISGHVSLFWYQQALGQGPEFLTYFQNEAQLDKSGLPSDRFFAERPEGSVSTLKIQRTQQEDSAVYLCASSVPGQFTEAFFGQGTRLTVV.

The chain employs TRBV9 and TRBJ1-5, with D possibly TRBD1 on 6 matching bases. This CDR3 region has 15 residues. The V end was cut by 4 bases, the J end by 5 bases, with 16 bases between. Per germline, CDR1 SGDLS and CDR2 YYNGEE. The CDR3: CASSYGRGFHQPQHF. CDR3 sequence (DNA): TGTGCCAGCAGCTACGGTAGGGGGTTCCATCAGCCCCAGCATTTT.

The chain carries TRBV2 and TRBJ1-1; possibly TRBD1 for D (5 bases). The V gene's germline CDR1 is SNHLY and CDR2 FYNNEI. The CDR3 consists of 15 residues. Trimming left V 7 bases short and J 0 bases short, with 15 bases between. The CDR3 bases are TGTGCCAGCACCGAGGCGGGACGGATGAACACTGAAGCTTTCTTT. Translation: CASTEAGRMNTEAFF.

This clone came up a few times. The CDR3 DNA sequence: TGTGCCAGCAGTTACTCTCTAGGGAGAAACACTGAAGCTTTCTTT. As protein: CASSYSLGRNTEAFF. The rearrangement joins TRBV6-5 to TRBJ1-1, with no clear D. V was shortened by 0 bases and J by 2 bases, with 10 bases between the two germline ends. Germline CDR1 MNHEY, CDR2 SVGAGI. The CDR3 has 15 residues.

CDR3 amino acids: CAIRDREIYEQYF. Here the CDR3 DNA reads TGTGCCATCAGGGACAGGGAAATCTACGAGCAGTACTTC. This chain uses TRBV10-3 with TRBJ2-7; 8 bases line up with TRBD1. CDR3 length: 13 amino acids. The V segment lost 6 bases and the J segment 3 bases; nucleotides outside the gene matches: 4. CDR1 is ENHRY and CDR2 is SYGVKD in the germline V gene.

CDR3 nucleotide sequence: TGTGCCAGCAGCTTAGAGGGGGGAGGGGTATTTGAGCAGTTCTTC. This translates into CASSLEGGGVFEQFF. The chain recombines TRBV11-2 with TRBJ2-1; TRBD2 matches at 7 bases. The junction had 8 bases not matched to a gene; V was cut back by 0 bases and J by 9 bases. The germline CDR1 and CDR2 sequences are SGHAT and FQNNGV. The CDR3 runs 15 residues.

This chain connects TRBV30 to TRBJ1-6; D gene uncertain. The CDR3 runs to 14 residues. Per germline, CDR1 GTSNPN and CDR2 SVGIG (reference sequence). Trimming stripped 3 bases from V and 7 bases from J, with 13 bases between. The CDR3 sequence: CAWSTAQPNSPLHF. Here the CDR3 DNA reads TGTGCCTGGAGCACAGCTCAACCCAATTCACCCCTCCACTTT.

This rearrangement joins TRBV6-1 to TRBJ2-7, with TRBD1 matching over 8 bases. V shed 6 bases, J shed 4 bases, and the junction held 8 bases outside the gene matches. The germline CDR1 and CDR2 sequences are MNHNS and SASEGT. The CDR3 contains 14 residues. DNA for the CDR3: TGTGCCAGCAGGATTGACAGGGGCGTTTACGAGCAGTACTTC. It is translated as CASRIDRGVYEQYF.

The genes are TRBV9 and TRBJ1-2; 8 nucleotides line up with TRBD1. Germline values: CDR1 SGDLS, CDR2 YYNGEE. The CDR3 totals 13 residues. J lost 4 bases, V lost 6 bases, and 5 bases had no gene match. CDR3 protein: CASTDQGAYGYTF. The CDR3 nucleotides read TGTGCCAGCACCGACCAGGGGGCCTATGGCTACACCTTC.

This sequence joins TRBV30 and TRBJ1-2; possible D gene TRBD1, 5 bases. CDR3 size: 10 residues. Germline loops: CDR1 GTSNPN, CDR2 SVGIG (reference sequence). V was clipped by 8 bases and J by 3 bases, with 7 bases between them. The chain's CDR3 is CAQQDYGYTF. The CDR3 DNA follows: TGTGCCCAACAGGACTATGGCTACACCTTC.

On this clone itself: Compared with germline, one end of the junction differs, possibly owing to a read error. The chain joins TRBV7-9 to TRBJ2-7; a weak D match, TRBD1 (6 bases). This CDR3 has 12 amino acids. Germline V gene sequence: CDR1 SEHNR, CDR2 FQNEAQ (reference sequence). In DNA, the CDR3 is TGTTCCAGCAGCCAGGGGTCCTACGAGCAGTACTTC. Encoded protein: CSSSQGSYEQYF.

This chain uses TRBV5-1 with TRBJ1-1; TRBD1 matches at 12 bases. This CDR3 is 17 amino acids long. CDR1 and CDR2 from the germline V gene are SGHRS and YFSETQ. After removal of 0 bases from V and 4 bases from J, the junction contained 7 bases not matched to a gene. The CDR3 DNA is TGCGCCAGCAGCTTGGCCCCGGGACAGGGGGCGGTCACTGAAGCTTTCTTT. As protein: CASSLAPGQGAVTEAFF.

The rearrangement links TRBV7-8 to TRBJ2-7, with TRBD1 as a possible D gene (6 bases). The CDR3 covers 13 residues. Trimming removed 5 bases from V and 3 bases from J, with 11 bases in between. Germline CDR1 reads SGHVS; CDR2 reads FQNEAQ. The CDR3 DNA reads TGTGCCAGCAGCCCACAGGGTATCTACGAGCAGTACTTC. Its translation is CASSPQGIYEQYF.

The chain recombines TRBV19 with TRBJ1-1; D ambiguous. With 4 bases removed from V and 7 bases from J, the gap between germline ends came to 7 bases. The CDR3 has 11 residues. Germline lookup yields CDR1 LNHDA and CDR2 SQIVND (reference sequence). CDR3 amino acids: CASSTGVEAFF. The CDR3 DNA follows: TGTGCCAGTAGTACGGGAGTTGAAGCTTTCTTT.

The chain recombines TRBV5-1 with TRBJ2-7, with 9 positions matching TRBD2. CDR1 is SGHRS and CDR2 is YFSETQ in the germline V gene. V shed 0 bases, J shed 4 bases, and the junction held 5 bases outside the gene matches. The CDR3 extends over 15 amino acids. CDR3: CASSLDLAGRYEQYF. CDR3 DNA sequence: TGCGCCAGCAGCTTGGATCTAGCGGGAAGGTACGAGCAGTACTTC.

The V call is TRBV10-3, the J call TRBJ1-1; the D is unclear. The CDR3 sequence is 12 residues long. Germline CDR1 and CDR2: ENHRY and SYGVKD. Trimming removed 10 bases at V and 0 bases at J, with 9 bases between. The CDR3 here is CATSGMNTEAFF. DNA for the CDR3: TGTGCCACCTCGGGGATGAACACTGAAGCTTTCTTT.

This clone was detected only once. This sequence joins TRBV4-2 and TRBJ1-2; tentative D call: TRBD1 (6 bases). The CDR3 is 15 residues long. Trimming cost V 0 bases and J 5 bases, with 13 bases left between them. The V gene's germline CDR1 is LGHNA and CDR2 YNFKEQ. CDR3 nucleotides: TGTGCCAGCAGCCAAGATCGGGGGGCAGCATATGGCTACACCTTC. This codes for CASSQDRGAAYGYTF.

This chain links TRBV5-1 with TRBJ2-7; perhaps TRBD1 as D (6 bases). Germline CDR1 is SGHRS and CDR2 is YFSETQ. Trimming pared 9 bases from V and 7 bases from J, leaving 23 bases between. CDR3 length: 14 residues. The CDR3: CATFLIEQGKEQYF. The CDR3 DNA reads TGCGCCACCTTCCTAATCGAACAGGGTAAAGAGCAGTACTTC.

The chain links TRBV5-1 to TRBJ1-2, with D tentatively TRBD1 (6 bases). The germline V and J ends were trimmed by 5 bases and 3 bases, with 17 bases remaining between them. Germline loops: CDR1 SGHRS, CDR2 YFSETQ. The CDR3 length is 15 residues. CDR3 nucleotides: TGCGCCAGCAGTCGTTCAGGATCAGGGGACTATGGCTACACCTTC. Residues: CASSRSGSGDYGYTF.

J is TRBJ1-4 and V is TRBV7-6; perhaps TRBD1 as D (5 bases). The germline V and J ends were trimmed by 0 bases and 5 bases, with 13 bases remaining between them. Per germline, CDR1 SGHVS and CDR2 FNYEAQ. The CDR3 has 16 residues. The CDR3 DNA is TGTGCCAGCAGCTTAGCGGCGGGGCGGCTAAATGAAAAACTGTTTTTT. Translated: CASSLAAGRLNEKLFF.

This rearrangement joins TRBV7-2 to TRBJ2-1, with TRBD2 matching 9 bases. The J segment lost 6 bases and the V segment lost 1 base, leaving 4 bases of the junction unmatched. The germline CDR1 and CDR2 sequences are SGHTA and FQGNSA. The CDR3 length is 15 residues. The CDR3: CASSLVAGVSNEQFF. In DNA form, the CDR3 reads TGTGCCAGCAGCTTAGTAGCGGGAGTAAGCAATGAGCAGTTCTTC. The full variable domain, in which reference TRBV7-2 and TRBJ2-1 provide the parts outside the CDR3, is GAGVSQSPSNKVTEKGKDVELRCDPISGHTALYWYRQSLGQGLEFLIYFQGNSAPDKSGLPSDRFSAERTGGSVSTLTIQRTQQEDSAVYLCASSLVAGVSNEQFFGPGTRLTVL.

J is TRBJ2-7 and V is TRBV19; 7 bases map to TRBD2. The V gene's germline CDR1 is LNHDA and CDR2 SQIVND (reference sequence). The ends lost 1 base at V and 2 bases at J; junction bases unmatched: 11. This CDR3 has 17 amino acids. The chain's CDR3 is CASSIVGLADDTYEQYF. In DNA, the CDR3 is TGTGCCAGTAGTATAGTTGGGCTAGCGGATGACACCTACGAGCAGTACTTC. The complete variable domain, with remaining parts taken from reference TRBV19 and TRBJ2-7, reads DGGITQSPKYLFRKEGQNVTLSCEQNLNHDAMYWYRQDPGQGLRLIYYSQIVNDFQKGDIAEGYSVSREKKESFPLTVTSAQKNPTAFYLCASSIVGLADDTYEQYFGPGTRLTVT.

The CDR3 sequence is CASSLAGTGLSPLHF. The CDR3, as DNA: TGCGCCAGCAGCTTGGCCGGGACAGGTTTGTCACCCCTCCACTTT. The gene calls are TRBV5-1 and TRBJ1-6; 8 bases map to TRBD1. The V and J ends lost 0 bases and 10 bases, in that order; junction bases with no gene match: 6. Germline V gene data show CDR1 as SGHRS and CDR2 as YFSETQ. The CDR3 runs to 15 residues.